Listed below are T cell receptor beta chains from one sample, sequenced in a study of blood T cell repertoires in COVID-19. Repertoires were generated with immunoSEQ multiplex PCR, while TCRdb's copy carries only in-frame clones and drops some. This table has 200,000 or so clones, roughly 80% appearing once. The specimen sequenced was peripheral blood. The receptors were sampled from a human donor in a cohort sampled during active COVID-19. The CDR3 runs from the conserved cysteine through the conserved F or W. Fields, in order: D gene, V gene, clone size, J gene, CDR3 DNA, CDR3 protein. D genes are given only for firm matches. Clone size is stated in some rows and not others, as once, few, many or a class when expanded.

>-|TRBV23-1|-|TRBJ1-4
TGCGCCAGCAGTCAACAAAAATGCAGGTTCTCTAATGAAAAACTGTTTTTT
CASSQQKCRFSNEKLFF
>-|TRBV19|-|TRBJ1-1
TGTGCCAGCAGAGACCCAAGGAGGGACACTGAAGCTTTCTTT
CASRDPRRDTEAFF
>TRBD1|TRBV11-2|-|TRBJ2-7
TGTGCCAGCAGCTTAGATTGGACAGGGGGTACCTACGAGCAGTACTTC
CASSLDWTGGTYEQYF
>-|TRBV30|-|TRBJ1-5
TGTGCCTGGAGTGTACTAGAAGGTCAGCCCCAGCATTTT
CAWSVLEGQPQHF
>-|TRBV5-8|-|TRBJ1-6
TGTGCCAGCAGCGTCGGGAGCTCCTATAATTCACCCCTCCACTTT
CASSVGSSYNSPLHF
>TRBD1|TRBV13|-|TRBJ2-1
TGTGCCAGCAGCTCTGCTGACGAGGGACAGGCTTACAATGAGCAGTTCTTC
CASSSADEGQAYNEQFF
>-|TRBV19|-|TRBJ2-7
TGTGCCAGTAGTACCCGTGGCGGGGGCTTTGCCCCGTCCGAGCAGTACTTC
CASSTRGGGFAPSEQYF
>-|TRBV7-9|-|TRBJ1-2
TGTGCCAGCAGCCGGGGCTATGGCTACACCTTC
CASSRGYGYTF
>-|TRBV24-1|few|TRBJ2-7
TGTGCCACCAGTGACCCCACTAGAGGCTACGAGCAGTACTTC
CATSDPTRGYEQYF
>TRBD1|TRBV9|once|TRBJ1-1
TGTGCCAGCAGCGTAGGACCGGACAGGGCGACTTTCTTT
CASSVGPDRATFF
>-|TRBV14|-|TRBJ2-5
TGTGCCAGCAGCCAAGATTCGAGTGTGGAGACCCAGTACTTC
CASSQDSSVETQYF
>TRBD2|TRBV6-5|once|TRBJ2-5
TGTGCCAGCAGTTACTCGCGGGGGTATGAGACCCAGTACTTC
CASSYSRGYETQYF
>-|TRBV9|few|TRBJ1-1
TGTGCCAGCAGCGTATCACAGGGAGAAGCTTTCTTT
CASSVSQGEAFF
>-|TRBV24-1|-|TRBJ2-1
TGTGCCACCAGTGATTTGGCCAGGCAGTTCTTC
CATSDLARQFF
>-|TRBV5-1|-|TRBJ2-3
TGCGCCAGCAGCCTCACGGCAGGGTCCACAGATACGCAGTATTTT
CASSLTAGSTDTQYF
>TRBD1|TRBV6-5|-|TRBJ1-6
TGTGCCAGCACTCTGCAGGGGGCCGGGAATTCACCCCTCCACTTT
CASTLQGAGNSPLHF
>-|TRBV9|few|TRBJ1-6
TGTGCCAGCAGTCCAGGGGTTGCTAGTAATTCACCCCTCCACTTT
CASSPGVASNSPLHF
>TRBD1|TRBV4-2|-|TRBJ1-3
TGTGCCAGCAGTTCCGTGACAGGGTCGGTTGGAAACACCATATATTTT
CASSSVTGSVGNTIYF
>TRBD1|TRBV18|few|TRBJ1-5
TGTGCCAGCTCACCAGACAGGGGGAGTCAGCCCCAGCATTTT
CASSPDRGSQPQHF
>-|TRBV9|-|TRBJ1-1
TGTGCCAGCAGCGCTAGGGAAGGAGGACAGTCTCTCTTT
CASSAREGGQSLF
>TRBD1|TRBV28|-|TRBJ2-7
TGTGCCAGCAGTTATACAGGGGCCTTGGGGTCCTACGAGCAGTACTTC
CASSYTGALGSYEQYF
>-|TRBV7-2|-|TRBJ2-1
TGTGCCAGCAGCTATTGGGGTGTCGGGGTCGATGAGCAGTTCTTC
CASSYWGVGVDEQFF
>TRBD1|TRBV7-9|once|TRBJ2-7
TGTGCCAGCAGCCCCGGGACAGGGGGGTACGAGCAGTACTTC
CASSPGTGGYEQYF
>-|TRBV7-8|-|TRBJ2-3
TGTGCCAGCAGCCTAGGACAGACACGCACAGATACGCAGTATTTT
CASSLGQTRTDTQYF
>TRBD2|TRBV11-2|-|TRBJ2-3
TGTGCCAGCAGCCTACTAGCGGGAGATAGAGATACGCAGTATTTT
CASSLLAGDRDTQYF
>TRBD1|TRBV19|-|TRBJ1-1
TGTGCCAGTAGTATAGGGACAGGGAACACTGAAGCTTTCTTT
CASSIGTGNTEAFF
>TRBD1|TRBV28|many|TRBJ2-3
TGTGCCAGCAGTTTAATGTTCGGGGACAGGGGTACAGATACGCAGTATTTT
CASSLMFGDRGTDTQYF
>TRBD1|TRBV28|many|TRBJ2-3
TGTGCCAGCAGCTTTTCCCAGGGGGCGGATACGCAGTATTTT
CASSFSQGADTQYF
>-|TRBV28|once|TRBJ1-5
TGTGCCAGCAGTCCCCCCGGTGGGGCGGGGAGCAATCAGCCCCAGCATTTT
CASSPPGGAGSNQPQHF
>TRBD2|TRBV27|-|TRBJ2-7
TGTGCCAGCCGAGCTAGCGGGAGTTACGAGCAGTACTTC
CASRASGSYEQYF
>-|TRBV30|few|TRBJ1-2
TGTGCCTGGAGGGATCGGGTTAACCAGGGCTATGGCTACACCTTC
CAWRDRVNQGYGYTF
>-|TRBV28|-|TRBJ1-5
TGTGCCAGCAGTACAACAGGGTTAAGGCAGCCCCAGCATTTT
CASSTTGLRQPQHF
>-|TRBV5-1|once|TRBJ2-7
TGCGCCAGCAGCCGATACTTGGCGGGGGCCTCCTACGAGCAGTACTTC
CASSRYLAGASYEQYF
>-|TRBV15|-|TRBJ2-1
TGTGCCACCAGACAGGACAGACGCGTTGAGCAGTTCTTC
CATRQDRRVEQFF
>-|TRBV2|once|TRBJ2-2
TGTGCCAGCAGTGCTGGTCTTACAGGTTTACGCCTGGAGCTGTTTTTT
CASSAGLTGLRLELFF
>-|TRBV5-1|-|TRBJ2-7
TGCGCCAGCAGCCCGGAGGTAGGACAGACTGACGAGCAGTACTTC
CASSPEVGQTDEQYF
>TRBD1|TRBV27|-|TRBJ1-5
TGTGCCAGCAGTTTATCAGGGGGCTCGAGCAATCAGCCCCAGCATTTT
CASSLSGGSSNQPQHF
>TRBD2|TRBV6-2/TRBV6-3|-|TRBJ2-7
TGTGCCAGCAGTTCCCCGGGACTATTAAGCGAGCAGTACTTC
CASSSPGLLSEQYF
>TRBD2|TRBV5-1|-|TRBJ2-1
TGCGCCAGCAGCCTACCGGGACTAGCGGGAGCGGGATCGTACAATGAGCAGTTCTTC
CASSLPGLAGAGSYNEQFF
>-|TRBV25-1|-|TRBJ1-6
TGTGCCAGCAGTGAATCGTCCCGGGGAGGGCCAAAACCCCTCCACTTT
CASSESSRGGPKPLHF
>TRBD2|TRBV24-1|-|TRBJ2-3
TGTGCCACCAGTGACTCCCCCTGGGTAGCGGGAGCCCCAGATACGCAGTATTTT
CATSDSPWVAGAPDTQYF
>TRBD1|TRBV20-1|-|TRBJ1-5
TGCAGTGCTAGTGGGGGGACAGGGGTAGTCCAGCCCCAGCATTTT
CSASGGTGVVQPQHF
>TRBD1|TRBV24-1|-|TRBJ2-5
TGTGCCACCAGCGAACAGGGGGCGAGATCGGAGACCCAGTACTTC
CATSEQGARSETQYF
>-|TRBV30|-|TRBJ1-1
TGTGCCTGGGGAAAACAGGGGAACACTGAAGCTTTCTTT
CAWGKQGNTEAFF
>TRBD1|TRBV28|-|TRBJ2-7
TGTGCCAGCAGCCCCGGGACAGGGGGCTACGAGCAGTACTTC
CASSPGTGGYEQYF
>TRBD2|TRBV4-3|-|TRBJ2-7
TGCGCCAGCAGCCGCACTAGCGGGAGGGTATACGAGCAGTACTTC
CASSRTSGRVYEQYF
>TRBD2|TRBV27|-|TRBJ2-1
TGTGCCAGCAGTTTCCAAGGGACTAGCGGGACTGGTTCCTACAATGAGCAGTTCTTC
CASSFQGTSGTGSYNEQFF
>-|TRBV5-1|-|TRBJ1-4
TGCGCCAGCGCCAGGGCCGCAGATTCAACTAATGAAAAACTGTTTTTT
CASARAADSTNEKLFF
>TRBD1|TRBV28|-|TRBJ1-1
TGTGCCAGCAGCATTCTCCGACAGGGGAACACTGAAGCTTTCTTT
CASSILRQGNTEAFF
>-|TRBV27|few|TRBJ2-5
TGTGCCAGCAGTCCGCTCTTACAGGGCCAGACCCAGTACTTC
CASSPLLQGQTQYF
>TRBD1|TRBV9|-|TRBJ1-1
TGTGCCAGCAGCGAGCTGAAGGGGGCGAAGAACACTGAAGCTTTCTTT
CASSELKGAKNTEAFF
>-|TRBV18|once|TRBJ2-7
TGTGCCAGCTCACCAGGCAAGTACGAGCAGTACTTC
CASSPGKYEQYF
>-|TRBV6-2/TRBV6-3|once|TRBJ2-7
TGTGCCAGCAGTCAAAGGGGGGGCAGGGGCCCCTACGAGCAGTACTTC
CASSQRGGRGPYEQYF
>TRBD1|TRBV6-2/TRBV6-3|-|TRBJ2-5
TGTGCCAGCAGCCCCGACAGGGGGCGGGAGAGATGGACCCAGTACTTC
CASSPDRGRERWTQYF
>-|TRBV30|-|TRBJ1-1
TGTGCCTGGAGTGTTCCGACAGGACGAGCTTTCTTT
CAWSVPTGRAFF
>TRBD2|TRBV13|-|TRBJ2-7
TGTGCCAGCACCCCCTCGCTAGCGGGAGGCATCTCCTACGAGCAGTACTTC
CASTPSLAGGISYEQYF
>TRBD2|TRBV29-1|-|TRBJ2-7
TGCAGCGTTGAAGATACCGGACTAGCGGGAGTCTCCGACGAGCAGTACTTC
CSVEDTGLAGVSDEQYF
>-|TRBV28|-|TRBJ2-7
TGTGCCAGCAGTTTGGGGGGGCGCTCCTACGAGCAGTACTTC
CASSLGGRSYEQYF
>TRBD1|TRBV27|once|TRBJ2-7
TGTGCCAGCAGTTTATTGGGACAGGGGGCCTACGAGCAGTACTTC
CASSLLGQGAYEQYF